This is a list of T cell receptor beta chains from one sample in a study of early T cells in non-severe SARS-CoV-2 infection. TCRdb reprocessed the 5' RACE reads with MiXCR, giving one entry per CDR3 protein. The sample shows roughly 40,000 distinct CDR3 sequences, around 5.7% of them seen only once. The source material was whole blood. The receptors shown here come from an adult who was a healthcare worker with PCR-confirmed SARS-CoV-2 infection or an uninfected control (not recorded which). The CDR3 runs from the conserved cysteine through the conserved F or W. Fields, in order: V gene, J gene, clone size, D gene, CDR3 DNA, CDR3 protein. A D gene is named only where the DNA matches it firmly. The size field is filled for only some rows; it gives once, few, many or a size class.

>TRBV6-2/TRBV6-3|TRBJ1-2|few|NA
TGTGCCAGCAGTTACTCGATGGGGCCCGAAGCAGACTATGGCTACACCTTC
CASSYSMGPEADYGYTF
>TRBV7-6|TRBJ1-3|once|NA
TGTGCCAGCAGCTTGGGCAGAGAAGGAAACACCATATATTTT
CASSLGREGNTIYF
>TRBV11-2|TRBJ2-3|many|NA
TGTGCCAGCAGCTTAGGTGGGGGATATTTCACAGATACGCAGTATTTT
CASSLGGGYFTDTQYF
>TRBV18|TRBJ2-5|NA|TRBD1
TGTGCCAGCTCAGAACCGGGACAGGACCAAGAGACCCAGTACTTC
CASSEPGQDQETQYF
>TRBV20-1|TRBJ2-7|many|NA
TGCAGTGCAAGAAGGACCTGGGGCGAGCAGTACTTC
CSARRTWGEQYF
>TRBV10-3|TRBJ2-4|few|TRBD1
TGTGCCATCAGTGAATTGGGACAGGAAAACATTCAGTACTTC
CAISELGQENIQYF
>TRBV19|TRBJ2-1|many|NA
TGTGCCAGTAGTAACGGTCAGAACCTGAATGAGCAGTTCTTC
CASSNGQNLNEQFF
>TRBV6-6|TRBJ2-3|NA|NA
TGTGCCAGCGCCCAGAGATTCGCAGATACGCAGTATTTT
CASAQRFADTQYF
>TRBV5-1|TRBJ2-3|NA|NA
TGCGCCAGCAGCTTGGTCTCGGACCCCACAGATACGCAGTATTTT
CASSLVSDPTDTQYF
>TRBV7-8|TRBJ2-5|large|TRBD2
TGTGCCAGCAGCTTAGTTCCTAGCGGGGGGGCCGGCCAAGAGACCCAGTACTTC
CASSLVPSGGAGQETQYF
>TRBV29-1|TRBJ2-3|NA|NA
TGCAGCGTTTCGGTGGGCGCGTCAGATACGCAGTATTTT
CSVSVGASDTQYF
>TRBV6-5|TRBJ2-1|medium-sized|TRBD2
TGTGCCAGCAGTGAGACTAGCGGGGGGGCGATCGACAATGAGCAGTTCTTC
CASSETSGGAIDNEQFF
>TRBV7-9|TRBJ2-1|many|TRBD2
TGTGCCAGCAGCTTAGCGATAGCGGGGGGGCGCAATGAGCAGTTCTTC
CASSLAIAGGRNEQFF
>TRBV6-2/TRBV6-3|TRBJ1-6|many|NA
TGTGCCAGCAGAAAGGGGGTGAATTCACCCCTCCACTTT
CASRKGVNSPLHF
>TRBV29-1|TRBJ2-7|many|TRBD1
TGCAGCGTTGCTCAGCCATACAGGGGTCGGGAGCAGTACTTC
CSVAQPYRGREQYF
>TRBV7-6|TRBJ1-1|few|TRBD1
TGTGCCAGCAGCCGGGACAGAATGAACACTGAAGCTTTCTTT
CASSRDRMNTEAFF
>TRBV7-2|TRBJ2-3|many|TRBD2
TGTGCCAGCAGCTTAGCGGCTAGCGGGGGGGCTTATACGCAGTATTTT
CASSLAASGGAYTQYF
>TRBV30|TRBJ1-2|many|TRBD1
TGTGCCTGGAGTGCCCGGACAGGCCTCACCTTC
CAWSARTGLTF